This TCR beta chain was identified in a study of TIL therapy for anti-PD-1-resistant metastatic lung cancer. Background on the study: Tumors had a median PD-L1 proportion score of roughly 5.7%.

Stated time point: pre-treatment sample, taken before nivolumab and TIL therapy. Enrollment ran from 2017 to early 2020. This was the immunoSEQ v3 assay. Here immunoSEQ multiplex PCR was the method, and the copy in TCRdb shows in-frame clones only, minus some. The data hold 54,000 or so clones, with around four fifths observed a single time. Looked up from germline, CDR1 is SGHRS and CDR2 is YFSETQ. The germline V and J ends were trimmed by 7 bases and 4 bases, with 12 bases remaining between them. The CDR3 length is 12 residues. This sequence originates from a person between 30 and 80 years old with non-small cell lung cancer. The material was blood, obtained at baseline. V and J are TRBV5-1 and TRBJ2-7; D not resolved. CDR3 nucleotides: TGCGCCAGCGCCGTAGACAAATACGAGCAGTACTTC. Translating gives CASAVDKYEQYF.